The 24 T cell receptor beta chains below were found in one sample sequenced in a study of radiotherapy plus CTLA-4 blockade in lung cancer. The repertoire was sequenced with immunoSEQ multiplex PCR; TCRdb's copy has only in-frame clones and lacks some. The sample includes 55,000 to 65,000 clones, 77% of them seen just once. The specimen comprised peripheral blood, sampled from a patient treated with radiotherapy plus ipilimumab. The receptors were gathered from a human donor with non-small cell lung cancer who had a partial response to radiotherapy plus ipilimumab.

This sequence joins TRBV5-4 and TRBJ2-3, with D maybe TRBD1 (5 bases). The germline CDR1 and CDR2 sequences are SGHNT and YYREEE (reference sequence). V dropped 3 bases and J dropped 1 base, with 12 bases sitting between them. The CDR3 extends over 15 amino acids. The DNA of the CDR3 is TGTGCCAGCAGCTCCCGACAGATACGCACAGATACGCAGTATTTT. Protein product: CASSSRQIRTDTQYF.

V gene TRBV10-1 combines with J gene TRBJ2-3; 9 bases map to TRBD2. The CDR3 runs to 15 residues. CDR1 is WNHNN, CDR2 SYGVQD, per germline (reference sequence). Trimming removed 3 bases from V and 5 bases from J; junction bases left unmatched: 6. The CDR3 loop reads CASSEGGGAGDTQYF. CDR3 sequence (DNA): TGCGCCAGCAGTGAAGGCGGGGGGGCAGGAGATACGCAGTATTTT.

This clone was counted once. The chain has TRBV6-5 and TRBJ1-2; 9 bases line up with TRBD1. The ends lost 7 bases at V and 0 bases at J; junction bases unmatched: 6. The CDR3 loop spans 15 amino acids. Germline CDR1 MNHEY, CDR2 SVGAGI. In nucleotides, the CDR3 is TGTGCCAGCAAAATGGGACAGGGTCCTAACTATGGCTACACCTTC. Translated, it gives CASKMGQGPNYGYTF.

The chain links TRBV19 to TRBJ1-5; 9 nucleotides match TRBD1. CDR3 length equals 13 residues. J gave up 4 bases and V 6 bases, and 1 base lay outside the gene matches. Germline-derived CDR1 and CDR2 are LNHDA and SQIVND (reference sequence). The CDR3 DNA sequence: TGTGCCAGTAGCGACAGGGGGAATCAGCCCCAGCATTTT. Its translation: CASSDRGNQPQHF.

The chain recombines TRBV6-1 with TRBJ1-1; D ambiguous. The CDR3 runs to 15 residues. Trimming cost V 1 base and J 4 bases, with 13 bases left between them. CDR1 is MNHNS, CDR2 SASEGT, per germline. In DNA form, the CDR3 reads TGTGCCAGCAGTGAAGGACTGGCAGGAGGCACTGAAGCTTTCTTT. Translating gives CASSEGLAGGTEAFF.

V usage is TRBV5-1 and J usage is TRBJ1-1; D may be TRBD1 (5 bases). The germline V and J ends were trimmed by 0 bases and 6 bases, with 12 bases remaining between them. Germline V gene sequence: CDR1 SGHRS, CDR2 YFSETQ. The CDR3 consists of 14 residues. The CDR3 sequence: CASSLEQGGAEAFF. CDR3 DNA sequence: TGCGCCAGCAGCTTGGAGCAGGGTGGGGCTGAAGCTTTCTTT.

The J gene is TRBJ1-1, the V gene TRBV6-1, with D maybe TRBD1 (6 bases). Trimming stripped 5 bases from V and 4 bases from J, with 14 bases between. The CDR3 is made up of 14 amino acids. Per the germline V gene, CDR1 is MNHNS and CDR2 is SASEGT. CDR3 region: CASSSGRGATEAFF. The CDR3 DNA follows: TGTGCCAGCAGTTCCGGGAGGGGGGCCACTGAAGCTTTCTTT.

A single count supports this clone. The gene calls are TRBV4-2 and TRBJ1-2; 10 bases line up with TRBD1. CDR3 length equals 17 residues. Germline CDR1 and CDR2: LGHNA and YNFKEQ. The J segment lost 4 bases and the V segment lost 7 bases, leaving 15 bases of the junction unmatched. The CDR3 is CASKTAAGQGLSYGYTF. In DNA, the CDR3 is TGTGCCAGCAAGACGGCGGCGGGACAGGGGCTTAGCTATGGCTACACCTTC.

V is TRBV2 and J is TRBJ1-4, with a weak D call TRBD1 (5 bases). The CDR3 is made up of 15 amino acids. In germline, CDR1 is SNHLY, CDR2 FYNNEI. Trimming stripped 4 bases from V and 1 base from J, with 10 bases between. The CDR3 sequence is CASSGTGLTNEKLFF. Here the CDR3 DNA reads TGTGCCAGCAGTGGAACAGGTTTAACTAATGAAAAACTGTTTTTT.

This chain connects TRBV15 to TRBJ1-1; D call uncertain. The CDR3 covers 15 residues. V lost 1 base and J 6 bases, leaving 15 bases between the germline ends. Germline-derived CDR1 and CDR2 are LNHNV and YYDKDF (reference sequence). In DNA form, the CDR3 reads TGTGCCACCAGCAGAGGGCAGGCTATGACGGCTGAAGCTTTCTTT. Protein: CATSRGQAMTAEAFF. The whole variable domain, remainder taken from reference TRBV15 and TRBJ1-1, is DAMVIQNPRYQVTQFGKPVTLSCSQTLNHNVMYWYQQKSSQAPKLLFHYYDKDFNNEADTPDNFQSRRPNTSFCFLDIRSPGLGDTAMYLCATSRGQAMTAEAFFGQGTRLTVV.

The chain links TRBV5-4 to TRBJ2-2; 8 nucleotides align to TRBD2. In germline, CDR1 is SGHNT, CDR2 YYREEE (reference sequence). Trimming removed 1 base from V and 6 bases from J; junction bases left unmatched: 8. The CDR3 has 16 residues. CDR3 sequence (DNA): TGTGCCAGCAGCTTGAATCCTGCGGGGGGCTCCGGGGAGCTGTTTTTT. Its protein is CASSLNPAGGSGELFF.

The chain uses TRBV27 and TRBJ2-5; no definite D call. Near its end, the DNA agrees better with TRBJ2-7, so the J call may be wrong. The length of the CDR3 is 14 residues. Germline V gene lookup returns CDR1 MNHEY and CDR2 SMNVEV (reference sequence). DNA for the CDR3: TGTGCCAGCAGTTTGAGCTTAAGCTCCTACGAGCAGTACTTC. It is translated as CASSLSLSSYEQYF.

This chain connects TRBV9 to TRBJ1-4; maybe TRBD1 (6 bases). The germline V and J ends were trimmed by 5 bases and 3 bases, with 17 bases remaining between them. Germline V gene lookup returns CDR1 SGDLS and CDR2 YYNGEE. The CDR3 loop spans 16 amino acids. The chain's CDR3 is CASSGDIRAANEKLFF. In DNA form, the CDR3 reads TGTGCCAGCAGTGGGGACATACGCGCAGCTAATGAAAAACTGTTTTTT.

J is TRBJ2-1 and V is TRBV5-1, with 15 bases matching TRBD2. CDR3 length equals 17 residues. Germline V gene data show CDR1 as SGHRS and CDR2 as YFSETQ. V trimming: 4 bases; J trimming: 6 bases; junction bases outside the gene matches: 8. CDR3 DNA sequence: TGCGCCAGCAGCACGGGGACTAGCGGGGGGTTTGGCAATGAGCAGTTCTTC. Its translation is CASSTGTSGGFGNEQFF.

The chain links TRBV5-1 to TRBJ2-7; the match to TRBD1 covers 11 bases. V shed 4 bases and J 9 bases; nucleotides not matched to a gene: 6. Germline V gene data show CDR1 as SGHRS and CDR2 as YFSETQ. This CDR3 spans 13 amino acids. This CDR3 is CASSPDRGQVQYF. As DNA, the CDR3 is TGCGCCAGCAGCCCGGACAGGGGGCAGGTGCAGTACTTC.

This chain connects TRBV23-1 to TRBJ1-1, with 7 bases identical to TRBD1. TRBV23-1 is annotated as an ORF whose role is uncertain. J was trimmed by 3 bases and V by 4 bases; bases with no gene match: 8. The CDR3 covers 15 residues. In DNA, the CDR3 is TGCGCCAGCAGTCCGCCGACAGGGATGTACACTGAAGCTTTCTTT. This sequence encodes CASSPPTGMYTEAFF.

As regards this clone: Likely a read error: the CDR3 ends without its conserved phenylalanine or tryptophan. The rearrangement links TRBV4-3 to TRBJ1-6; the match to TRBD1 covers 7 bases. The V gene end was trimmed by 0 bases and the J gene end by 7 bases; junction bases not matched to a gene: 3. Germline-derived CDR1 and CDR2 are LGHNA and YSLEER. The CDR3 consists of 15 residues. CDR3 in amino acids: CASSQDRQGNSPLHL. The CDR3 bases are TGCGCCAGCAGCCAAGATCGACAGGGAAATTCACCCCTCCACCTT.

The J gene is TRBJ2-1, the V gene TRBV5-1, with 9 bases matching TRBD1. Germline-derived CDR1 and CDR2 are SGHRS and YFSETQ. The CDR3 loop spans 15 amino acids. With V trimmed by 6 bases and J by 1 base, 5 bases remained unmatched. The CDR3 DNA reads as TGCGCCAGCACCAGGACAGGGGTGTCCTACAATGAGCAGTTCTTC. It is translated as CASTRTGVSYNEQFF. Full variable domain (outside the CDR3, taken from reference TRBV5-1 and TRBJ2-1): KAGVTQTPRYLIKTRGQQVTLSCSPISGHRSVSWYQQTPGQGLQFLFEYFSETQRNKGNFPGRFSGRQFSNSRSEMNVSTLELGDSALYLCASTRTGVSYNEQFFGPGTRLTVL.

The gene calls are TRBV28 and TRBJ1-5, with 7 bases fitting TRBD1. V lost 3 bases and J lost 0; bases outside the gene matches: 14. The germline V gene has CDR1 MDHEN and CDR2 SYDVKM. There are 19 residues in the CDR3. The chain's CDR3 is CASSFLGRVRQGSNQPQHF. DNA for the CDR3: TGTGCCAGCAGTTTCCTGGGGCGGGTCAGACAGGGTAGCAATCAGCCCCAGCATTTT.

The chain combines TRBV6-1 with TRBJ1-6, with D possibly matching TRBD1 (6 bases). The ends were cut back, 3 bases at V and 7 bases at J, with 22 bases in the middle. The V gene's germline CDR1 is MNHNS and CDR2 SASEGT. CDR3 length equals 18 residues. This CDR3 is CASSDVGGRVNWNSPLHF. The CDR3 nucleotides read TGTGCCAGCAGTGACGTCGGGGGGCGCGTTAATTGGAATTCACCCCTCCACTTT.

The genes are TRBV11-1 and TRBJ2-7; maybe TRBD1 (5 bases). Germline V gene sequence: CDR1 SGHAT, CDR2 FQDESV (reference sequence). This CDR3 has 13 amino acids. V shed 2 bases and J shed 5 bases, with 10 bases lying between them. CDR3 loop: CASSLIRVDEQYF. DNA of the CDR3: TGTGCCAGCAGCTTAATCAGGGTCGACGAGCAGTACTTC. Full variable domain (remainder filled in from reference TRBV11-1 and TRBJ2-7): EAEVAQSPRYKITEKSQAVAFWCDPISGHATLYWYRQILGQGPELLVQFQDESVVDDSQLPKDRFSAERLKGVDSTLKIQPAELGDSAMYLCASSLIRVDEQYFGPGTRLTVT.

The DNA of the CDR3 is TGCGCCAGCAGCCAACTACGACAGGGGGCCGGGGAGCTGTTTTTT. Protein: CASSQLRQGAGELFF. This rearrangement joins TRBV4-1 to TRBJ2-2; 9 nucleotides match TRBD1. Germline V gene data show CDR1 as MGHRA and CDR2 as YSYEKL. This CDR3 has 15 residues. Unmatched junction bases numbered 4, after V lost 2 bases and J lost 6 bases.

The chain uses TRBV19 and TRBJ2-7; 8 bases line up with TRBD1. The J segment lost 7 bases and the V segment lost 8 bases, leaving 13 bases of the junction unmatched. The CDR3 has 14 residues. The germline gives CDR1 LNHDA, CDR2 SQIVND (reference sequence). The CDR3 is CASSPTGAIIEQYF. The CDR3 DNA follows: TGTGCCAGTTCGCCGACAGGGGCAATTATAGAGCAGTACTTC.

This chain connects TRBV19 to TRBJ2-5; TRBD2 aligns across 9 bases. The CDR3 spans 16 residues. After removal of 3 bases from V and 1 base from J, the junction contained 6 bases not matched to a gene. Germline lookup yields CDR1 LNHDA and CDR2 SQIVND (reference sequence). CDR3 nucleotide sequence: TGTGCCAGTAGTATGACGACTAGCGGAGTCCAAGAGACCCAGTACTTC. It translates to CASSMTTSGVQETQYF.